A single sample is the source of the 13 T cell receptor beta chains below, sequenced in a study of T cell repertoires in cytomegalovirus infection. Their antigen targets remain unknown. MiXCR was run by TCRdb on the reads, yielding one entry per CDR3 protein. The data contain a few hundred thousand distinct CDR3 sequences, roughly 25% of them singletons. The specimen was cultured PBMCs, collected from culture after CMV antigen stimulation. The receptors here all came from a human donor in good health (CMV status not recorded). Some clones in this sample may be carry-over from other donors' samples.

The rearrangement links TRBV10-3 to TRBJ2-1, with 10 positions matching TRBD2. Germline V gene lookup returns CDR1 ENHRY and CDR2 SYGVKD. J was trimmed by 7 bases and V by 5 bases; bases with no gene match: 5. The CDR3 runs 14 residues. This chain's CDR3 is CAISQEGLANEQFF. The CDR3 bases are TGTGCCATCAGTCAAGAGGGACTAGCGAATGAGCAGTTCTTC.

The CDR3, as DNA: TGTGCCAGTAGTATTCGGCGGGAGATCGATGAGCAGTTCTTC. Its translation is CASSIRREIDEQFF. The chain couples TRBV19 to TRBJ2-1; TRBD2 matches at 7 bases. CDR3 length equals 14 residues. J was trimmed by 8 bases and V by 3 bases; bases with no gene match: 7. Germline CDR1 is LNHDA and CDR2 is SQIVND (reference sequence).

V and J are TRBV6-2 or TRBV6-3 and TRBJ2-7, with no clear D. The CDR3 runs 15 residues. Germline CDR1 is MNHEY and CDR2 is SVGEGT. Trimming took off 6 bases at V and 6 bases at J, with 21 bases between the two ends. In DNA, the CDR3 is TGTGCCAGCAGGAACTCCGTAATAGGCTTACTCGAGCAGTACGTC. It specifies CASRNSVIGLLEQYV.

This clonotype has a count of ten or more. The V gene is TRBV6-1, the J gene TRBJ1-1; a possible D gene is TRBD1 (5 bases). V lost 7 bases and J lost 0, with 12 bases in between. The CDR3 loop spans 14 amino acids. The germline gives CDR1 MNHNS, CDR2 SASEGT. The CDR3 sequence is CASNEGLMNTEAFF. In DNA, the CDR3 is TGTGCCAGCAATGAGGGACTTATGAACACTGAAGCTTTCTTT.

This clonotype was detected many times. The chain employs TRBV6-6 and TRBJ2-3, with a possible D match to TRBD2 (6 bases). The CDR3 runs to 14 residues. V lost 2 bases, J lost 3 bases, and 9 bases lay in between. The V gene's germline CDR1 is MNHNY and CDR2 SVGAGI (reference sequence). The CDR3 bases are TGTGCCAGCAGTTACGGCGGGAAAACAGATACGCAGTATTTT. Translation gives CASSYGGKTDTQYF.

V gene TRBV20-1 combines with J gene TRBJ1-1, with 10 bases that match TRBD1. J was trimmed by 4 bases and V by 5 bases; bases with no gene match: 4. Germline-derived CDR1 and CDR2 are DFQATT and SNEGSKA (reference sequence). This CDR3 spans 13 amino acids. The CDR3, as DNA: TGCAGTGCTTTGGACAGGGGGATCACTGAAGCTTTCTTT. Encoded protein: CSALDRGITEAFF.

J is TRBJ2-7 and V is TRBV11-1; D is ambiguous. Germline V gene data show CDR1 as SGHAT and CDR2 as FQDESV (reference sequence). The CDR3 has 14 amino acids. Trimming took off 2 bases at V and 6 bases at J, with 14 bases between the two ends. The DNA for the CDR3 is TGTGCCAGCAGCTTATCGAAAAAGTCTCTCGAGCAGTACTTC. It is translated as CASSLSKKSLEQYF.

The V call is TRBV7-9, the J call TRBJ2-7; D is perhaps TRBD2 (5 bases). The CDR3 is made up of 13 amino acids. Trimming shortened V by 2 bases and J by 3 bases, and 8 bases separated the two germline ends. Germline V gene data show CDR1 as SEHNR and CDR2 as FQNEAQ (reference sequence). The CDR3 bases are TGTGCCAGCAGCTTAAATGCGGGCTACGAGCAGTACGTC. It yields the protein CASSLNAGYEQYV.

This clonotype has more than one count but fewer than ten. The J gene is TRBJ1-1, the V gene TRBV6-1; D gene ambiguous. Deletions cut 6 bases from V and 3 bases from J, with 11 bases between. The CDR3 totals 13 residues. Looked up from germline, CDR1 is MNHNS and CDR2 is SASEGT. DNA for the CDR3: TGTGCCAGCAGCTCTTCTCGGTACACTGAAGCTTTCTTT. As protein: CASSSSRYTEAFF.

The chain uses TRBV6-2 or TRBV6-3 and TRBJ2-7; 8 nucleotides agree with TRBD2. Looked up from germline, CDR1 is MNHEY and CDR2 is SVGEGT. The CDR3 is 13 amino acids. In DNA form, the CDR3 reads TGTGCCACCAGTCGAGCGGGAGTACGCGAGCAGTACGTC. Its protein is CATSRAGVREQYV.

This clonotype was seen just once. The chain links TRBV6-2 or TRBV6-3 to TRBJ2-1, with no clear D. The V gene's germline CDR1 is MNHEY and CDR2 SVGEGT. The CDR3 contains 12 residues. Trimming left V 5 bases short and J 8 bases short, with 10 bases between. This chain's CDR3 is CASSPPIYEQFF. The CDR3 region has the DNA TGTGCCAGCAGTCCTCCAATCTATGAGCAGTTCTTC.

This clonotype has just one count. The chain has TRBV7-8 and TRBJ2-7, with unresolved D. The CDR3 consists of 13 residues. Germline lookup yields CDR1 SGHVS and CDR2 FQNEAQ. V was clipped by 5 bases and J by 4 bases, with 12 bases between them. The CDR3 coding sequence is TGTGCCAGCAGCCCCCTGAGAACATACGAGCAGTACTTC. Residues: CASSPLRTYEQYF.

This rearrangement joins TRBV28 to TRBJ1-5; no reliable D call. Germline CDR1 MDHEN, CDR2 SYDVKM. The CDR3 covers 14 residues. The germline V and J ends were trimmed by 6 bases and 6 bases, with 15 bases remaining between them. CDR3 loop: CASSQNGFGQPQHF. The CDR3 region has the DNA TGTGCCAGCAGCCAAAACGGCTTCGGTCAGCCCCAGCATTTT. Full variable domain (rest looked up from reference TRBV28 and TRBJ1-5): DVKVTQSSRYLVKRTGEKVFLECVQDMDHENMFWYRQDPGLGLRLIYFSYDVKMKEKGDIPEGYSVSREKKERFSLILESASTNQTSMYLCASSQNGFGQPQHFGDGTRLSIL.